The 31 T cell receptor beta chains presented below share a single source sample, sequenced in a study of human T cells and chemical hapten exposure (dated by TCRdb to the early 2020s). According to the study, the label for this sample's time point signals: patch test 3, about 24 weeks after DPC sensitization. The treatment or condition label on this specimen signifies: therapeutic diphenylcyclopropenone sensitization with weekly scalp DPC. Library construction relied on RACE. TCRdb names NextSeq 500 as the instrument used. Through fastp at Q25 and MiXCR, TCRdb rebuilt clones from the public reads, retaining in-frame beta chains. Identical CDR3 protein sequences are pooled into one entry, listed with their most common genes and DNA. This sample holds about 190,000 distinct CDR3 sequences; under 25% were observed only once. Approximately 2.5% of the sample comes from the top ten. The starting material was whole blood, obtained in connection with sensitization to the hapten diphenylcyclopropenone (DPC). These receptors all come from a middle-aged woman with alopecia areata. Some clones in this sample may be carry-over from other donors' samples.

This clonotype was counted many times. The V and J genes are TRBV6-4 and TRBJ2-2; 7 nucleotides match TRBD1. Germline V lookup: CDR1 MRHNA, CDR2 SNTAGT. The CDR3 totals 16 residues. V lost 0 bases and J lost 7; bases outside the gene matches: 8. CDR3 bases: TGTGCCAGCAGTGACTCCCCCACAGGGGCGGACGGGGAGCTGTTTTTT. It translates to CASSDSPTGADGELFF.

The V and J genes are TRBV4-1 and TRBJ2-1; 9 nucleotides align to TRBD1. Germline V gene lookup returns CDR1 MGHRA and CDR2 YSYEKL. V shed 0 bases and J 10 bases; nucleotides not matched to a gene: 10. The CDR3 length is 16 residues. CDR3 amino acids: CASSQDRDRASWEQFF. For the CDR3, the DNA is TGCGCCAGCAGCCAAGACCGGGACAGGGCATCCTGGGAGCAGTTCTTC.

The chain uses TRBV9 and TRBJ2-1, with D hard to call. The CDR3 length is 18 residues. From germline, CDR1 is SGDLS and CDR2 YYNGEE. V dropped 3 bases and J dropped 0 bases, with 19 bases sitting between them. CDR3 residues: CASSGLGRISSSYNEQFF. CDR3 sequence (DNA): TGTGCCAGCAGCGGGCTCGGTAGGATATCTAGCTCCTACAATGAGCAGTTCTTC.

In its sample, this clonotype was seen a few times. The chain links TRBV20-1 to TRBJ2-3, with D perhaps TRBD1 or TRBD2 (7 bases each). Germline values: CDR1 DFQATT, CDR2 SNEGSKA (reference sequence). The CDR3 spans 17 residues. V lost 5 bases and J 5 bases, leaving 26 bases between the germline ends. In DNA form, the CDR3 reads TGCAGTGCTCCGAGGGGGCTAGCGGACAGCCTGGGAGATACGCAGTATTTT. Protein sequence: CSAPRGLADSLGDTQYF.

In this sample, this clonotype turned up a few times. This CDR3 reads CASSPTGQGSEAFF. The CDR3 bases are TGTGCCAGCAGCCCCACGGGACAGGGGTCTGAAGCTTTCTTT. V and J are TRBV6-4 and TRBJ1-1; 10 bases line up with TRBD1. The ends lost 6 bases at V and 6 bases at J; junction bases unmatched: 7. CDR3 length: 14 residues. CDR1 is MRHNA, CDR2 SNTAGT, per germline.

The gene calls are TRBV6-6 and TRBJ2-7; possibly TRBD2 for D (5 bases). CDR1 is MNHNY, CDR2 SVGAGI, per germline (reference sequence). Trimming took off 5 bases at V and 6 bases at J, with 11 bases between the two ends. The CDR3 covers 12 residues. The CDR3, as DNA: TGTGCCAGCAGTCCCCCCGCGGGCGAGCAGTACTTC. Its translation: CASSPPAGEQYF.

Only a few counts were recorded for this clonotype. This sequence joins TRBV28 and TRBJ2-1; no firm D call. The length of the CDR3 is 15 residues. Per the germline V gene, CDR1 is MDHEN and CDR2 is SYDVKM. Trimming removed 6 bases at V and 0 bases at J, with 12 bases between. CDR3 DNA: TGTGCCAGCAGGCCGGGCCCCTTCTCCTACAATGAGCAGTTCTTC. As protein: CASRPGPFSYNEQFF.

The chain couples TRBV5-1 to TRBJ2-1; 7 bases fit TRBD1. The CDR3 covers 15 residues. CDR1 is SGHRS and CDR2 is YFSETQ in the germline V gene. Trimming removed 0 bases from V and 2 bases from J; junction bases left unmatched: 2. The CDR3 nucleotides are TGCGCCAGCAGCTTGGAGGGGGCGCCCTACAATGAGCAGTTCTTC. Encoded protein: CASSLEGAPYNEQFF.

The gene calls are TRBV6-2 or TRBV6-3 and TRBJ2-1, with D unresolved. Germline loops: CDR1 MNHEY, CDR2 SVGEGT. The CDR3 totals 16 residues. V lost 6 bases to trimming and J lost 2 bases, with 17 bases between them. CDR3 sequence reads: CASSRAALLTYNEQFF. CDR3 nucleotide sequence: TGTGCCAGCAGCCGAGCAGCCCTCCTTACCTACAATGAGCAGTTCTTC.

The gene calls are TRBV27 and TRBJ2-1; D remains unclear. The CDR3 runs to 13 residues. Germline assignment: CDR1 MNHEY and CDR2 SMNVEV (reference sequence). V was shortened by 5 bases and J by 9 bases, with 14 bases between the two germline ends. CDR3 region: CASSQYFTSEQFF. The CDR3 nucleotides are TGTGCCAGCAGTCAGTACTTCACAAGTGAGCAGTTCTTC.

Only a few counts were recorded for this clonotype. The chain carries TRBV12-3 or TRBV12-4 and TRBJ2-1, with D possibly called TRBD1 or TRBD2 (5 bases each). The germline V and J ends were trimmed by 11 bases and 2 bases, with 16 bases remaining between them. There are 14 residues in the CDR3. CDR3 loop: CAVLRDGPYNEQFF. CDR3 DNA sequence: TGTGCCGTTTTACGGGACGGCCCCTACAATGAGCAGTTCTTC.

This chain links TRBV27 with TRBJ2-4, with 7 nucleotides matching TRBD1. Germline CDR1 is MNHEY and CDR2 is SMNVEV (reference sequence). The junction had 9 bases not matched to a gene; V was cut back by 5 bases and J by 14 bases. The CDR3 length is 12 residues. The CDR3 coding sequence is TGTGCCAGCAGTGGACAGGACCGCCGCGAGTACTTC. Its translation is CASSGQDRREYF.

The gene calls are TRBV5-1 and TRBJ2-3; D may correspond to TRBD1 or TRBD2 (7 bases each). This CDR3 comprises 15 residues. V lost 4 bases and J lost 9, with 21 bases in between. Looked up from germline, CDR1 is SGHRS and CDR2 is YFSETQ. The CDR3 protein is CASSPEGGTAETQYF. Here the CDR3 DNA reads TGCGCCAGCAGCCCCGAGGGGGGGACAGCTGAAACGCAGTATTTT. The full variable domain, in which reference TRBV5-1 and TRBJ2-3 provide the parts outside the CDR3, is KAGVTQTPRYLIKTRGQQVTLSCSPISGHRSVSWYQQTPGQGLQFLFEYFSETQRNKGNFPGRFSGRQFSNSRSEMNVSTLELGDSALYLCASSPEGGTAETQYFGPGTRLTVL.

The chain has TRBV10-3 and TRBJ2-5; a possible D gene is TRBD2 (7 bases). Trimming shortened V by 11 bases and J by 3 bases, and 16 bases separated the two germline ends. The CDR3 spans 13 residues. Germline CDR1 ENHRY, CDR2 SYGVKD. In DNA form, the CDR3 reads TGTGCCGCCCGGGGGGACACGAAAGAGACCCAGTACTTC. Translated: CAARGDTKETQYF.

The chain has TRBV24-1 and TRBJ2-7; D may be TRBD2 (6 bases). This CDR3 has 13 residues. Germline V gene sequence: CDR1 KGHDR, CDR2 SFDVKD. Trimming left V 8 bases short and J 6 bases short, with 16 bases between. As DNA, the CDR3 is TGTGCCACCAAGGGACTGAATAGCTTCGAGCAGTACTTC. Amino acid sequence: CATKGLNSFEQYF.

This clonotype has only one observation. The rearrangement joins TRBV28 to TRBJ2-5, with TRBD1 identical over 7 bases. The CDR3 consists of 15 residues. Losses at the gene ends were 6 bases for V and 1 base for J; bases not matched to a gene: 8. CDR1 is MDHEN, CDR2 SYDVKM, per germline. CDR3 DNA sequence: TGTGCCAGCAGCACCACAGGGGTCCTCCAAGAGACCCAGTACTTC. It is translated as CASSTTGVLQETQYF.

In the case of this clonotype: A junction boundary mismatches the germline segment, possibly from a read error. V usage is TRBV28 and J usage is TRBJ1-4; D gene ambiguous. This CDR3 contains 12 residues. Germline assignment: CDR1 MDHEN and CDR2 SYDVKM. The CDR3 bases are TGTGCCAGCAGTTTTAAGGGTGGCGGCAGGTCTTTT. It translates to CASSFKGGGRSF.

The gene calls are TRBV6-5 and TRBJ2-5; TRBD1 might be the D (6 bases). The CDR3 consists of 13 residues. Germline V gene lookup returns CDR1 MNHEY and CDR2 SVGAGI. V was shortened by 4 bases and J by 6 bases, with 12 bases between the two germline ends. CDR3 nucleotides: TGTGCCAGCAGTTCACAGGGCTGGAAGACCCAGTACTTC. This gives the protein CASSSQGWKTQYF.

The rearrangement joins TRBV15 to TRBJ2-3, with 12 bases that match TRBD1. The V and J ends lost 3 bases and 4 bases, in that order; junction bases with no gene match: 8. The CDR3 loop spans 17 amino acids. CDR1 LNHNV and CDR2 YYDKDF come from the germline V gene (reference sequence). The CDR3 spells CATSSKGGTGGSDTQYF. CDR3 nucleotide sequence: TGTGCCACCAGCAGTAAAGGGGGGACAGGGGGCTCAGATACGCAGTATTTT.

The CDR3 bases are TGTGCCAGCAGCAAAGGAGGGGCTATGAACACTGAAGCTTTCTTT. It specifies CASSKGGAMNTEAFF. The V gene is TRBV21-1, the J gene TRBJ1-1; TRBD1, the D gene given by the table, was not confirmed from the DNA. TRBV21-1 is marked as a pseudogene. This CDR3 is built from 15 residues.

This clonotype has at least ten counts. The rearrangement links TRBV12-3 or TRBV12-4 to TRBJ2-5; D may be TRBD1 (6 bases). There are 13 residues in the CDR3. Trimming removed 8 bases from V and 2 bases from J, with 12 bases in between. DNA of the CDR3: TGTGCCAGCTCTCGACAGGCACAAGAGACCCAGTACTTC. Its translation: CASSRQAQETQYF.

The chain recombines TRBV30 with TRBJ2-1; D is tentatively TRBD1 or TRBD2 (5 bases each). The CDR3 is 16 amino acids. From germline, CDR1 is GTSNPN and CDR2 SVGIG (reference sequence). Trimming removed 5 bases at V and 6 bases at J, with 23 bases between. DNA for the CDR3: TGTGCCTGGTCTCTGGACGGGGCTAGTTTTAGCAATGAGCAGTTCTTC. Translation gives CAWSLDGASFSNEQFF.

This chain uses TRBV3-1 with TRBJ2-7; a weak D match, TRBD2 (6 bases). CDR1 and CDR2 (germline): LGHDT, YNNKEL (reference sequence). This CDR3 is built from 14 residues. V lost 6 bases and J 3 bases, leaving 15 bases between the germline ends. DNA for the CDR3: TGTGCCAGCAGTTCGGGACTCCCAAGCTACGAGCAGTACTTC. It specifies CASSSGLPSYEQYF.

The CDR3 coding sequence is TGTGCCAGCAGCACAACAGGGTTCGAGACCCAGTACTTC. Amino acid sequence: CASSTTGFETQYF. The V and J genes are TRBV9 and TRBJ2-5, with a tentative D call TRBD1 (6 bases). There are 13 residues in the CDR3. The V gene lost 4 bases and the J gene lost 5 bases, with 12 bases spanning the gap. CDR1 and CDR2 from the germline V gene are SGDLS and YYNGEE.

Many counts were recorded for this clonotype. The genes are TRBV7-2 and TRBJ2-7, with TRBD2 matching 11 bases. This CDR3 is 17 amino acids long. Trimming took 6 bases from V and 2 from J; bases not matched to a gene: 12. CDR1 is SGHTA, CDR2 FQGNSA, per germline. The CDR3 spells CASRGGLAGPRAYEQYF. The CDR3 DNA reads TGTGCCAGCAGAGGCGGACTAGCGGGCCCTAGGGCCTACGAGCAGTACTTC. The whole variable domain, remainder taken from reference TRBV7-2 and TRBJ2-7, is GAGVSQSPSNKVTEKGKDVELRCDPISGHTALYWYRQSLGQGLEFLIYFQGNSAPDKSGLPSDRFSAERTGGSVSTLTIQRTQQEDSAVYLCASRGGLAGPRAYEQYFGPGTRLTVT.

V and J are TRBV7-9 and TRBJ1-2; D is unresolved. V lost 5 bases and J 4 bases, leaving 11 bases between the germline ends. Germline CDR1 reads SEHNR; CDR2 reads FQNEAQ (reference sequence). The CDR3 sequence is 13 residues long. The CDR3 is CASSRTSSYGYTF. The CDR3 nucleotides read TGTGCCAGCAGCAGGACGTCCAGCTATGGCTACACCTTC.

This clonotype has more than one count but fewer than ten. This rearrangement joins TRBV29-1 to TRBJ2-1; 7 nucleotides line up with TRBD1. After removal of 7 bases from V and 5 bases from J, the junction contained 8 bases not matched to a gene. Looked up from germline, CDR1 is SQVTM and CDR2 is ANQGSEA. The CDR3 totals 13 residues. In DNA form, the CDR3 reads TGCAGCGCTGGGGGACAGCCCCACAATGAGCAGTTCTTC. Encoded protein: CSAGGQPHNEQFF.

The chain has TRBV4-1 and TRBJ2-3; D possibly corresponds to TRBD2 (6 bases). The CDR3 length is 18 residues. The germline gives CDR1 MGHRA, CDR2 YSYEKL. The ends were cut back, 4 bases at V and 2 bases at J, with 22 bases in the middle. The CDR3 DNA sequence: TGCGCCAGCAGCCGCCGGGATAGGGCGGGAACTTCCACAGATACGCAGTATTTT. It translates to CASSRRDRAGTSTDTQYF.

In its sample, this clonotype was seen a few times. This chain connects TRBV15 to TRBJ2-1; 12 bases align to TRBD2. CDR1 and CDR2 from the germline V gene are LNHNV and YYDKDF (reference sequence). This CDR3 region has 16 residues. Unmatched junction bases numbered 15, after V lost 3 bases and J lost 15 bases. CDR3 sequence (DNA): TGTGCCACCAGCAGGAAGTCTAGCGGGAGGGCCTGGTACCCGTTCTTC. It is translated as CATSRKSSGRAWYPFF.

The chain combines TRBV23-1 with TRBJ1-5; tentative D call: TRBD1 (6 bases). TRBV23-1 is sorted into the ORF group, with uncertain function. This CDR3 has 20 residues. Trimming cost V 0 bases and J 5 bases, with 26 bases left between them. CDR3 DNA sequence: TGCGCCAGCAGTCAATCCCACCCGGGACACTTACGGACAATTGATCAGCCCCAGCATTTT. This sequence encodes CASSQSHPGHLRTIDQPQHF.

This clonotype was observed a few times. The V and J genes are TRBV14 and TRBJ2-2; TRBD2 matches at 9 bases. CDR1 and CDR2 (germline): SGHDN, FVKESK. The CDR3 extends over 19 amino acids. Trimming cost V 5 bases and J 4 bases; bases outside gene matches: 17. The CDR3 DNA reads TGTGCCAGCAGCTACGGTGGTCTGGGCGAGCGGGAGGCCACCGGGGAGCTGTTTTTT. Amino acid sequence: CASSYGGLGEREATGELFF. The full variable domain, completed using reference TRBV14 and TRBJ2-2, is EAGVTQFPSHSVIEKGQTVTLRCDPISGHDNLYWYRRVMGKEIKFLLHFVKESKQDESGMPNNRFLAERTGGTYSTLKVQPAELEDSGVYFCASSYGGLGEREATGELFFGEGSRLTVL.